This T cell receptor (beta chain) was identified in a study of control samples from healthy donors and cancer patients. Produced via immunoSEQ multiplex PCR; TCRdb's table is partial and in-frame only. Of approximately 52,000 clones listed, about 96% are singletons. Germline values: CDR1 MNHEY, CDR2 SVGAGI. V dropped 2 bases and J dropped 6; count of bases not matched to a gene: 8. The CDR3 has 15 amino acids. What was sequenced was blood. The receptor's source is a woman aged 18-29 years in good health. This chain joins TRBV6-5 and TRBJ1-2; TRBD1 matches at 8 bases. The CDR3 region is CASSYAQGARNGYTF. As DNA, the CDR3 is TGTGCCAGCAGTTACGCGCAGGGGGCGCGGAATGGCTACACCTTC.